One and the same sample provided the 25 T cell receptor beta chains below, sequenced in a study of blood T cell repertoires in COVID-19. Sequencing was performed with immunoSEQ multiplex PCR; in TCRdb, only in-frame clones are kept and a portion is missing. The table shows under 300,000 clones, with around four fifths occurring only once. Sequencing was carried out using peripheral blood. These receptor sequences come from a man in his thirties or forties who had recovered from COVID-19.

This chain links TRBV28 with TRBJ2-5, with D possibly TRBD2 on 5 matching bases. The CDR3 totals 14 residues. The V gene lost 1 base and the J gene lost 5 bases, with 11 bases spanning the gap. Germline V gives CDR1 MDHEN, CDR2 SYDVKM. The CDR3 region has the DNA TGTGCCAGCAGTTTATTACTTAGGGAGGAGACCCAGTACTTC. This gives the protein CASSLLLREETQYF.

The genes are TRBV4-1 and TRBJ2-2; TRBD2 matches 14 bases. The CDR3 consists of 20 residues. The germline V gene has CDR1 MGHRA and CDR2 YSYEKL. Germline trimming cut 6 bases from V and 0 bases from J; bases unmatched to any gene: 12. The chain's CDR3 is CASRQFGLAGGLANTGELFF. CDR3 DNA: TGCGCCAGCAGGCAATTCGGACTAGCGGGGGGCCTAGCGAACACCGGGGAGCTGTTTTTT.

The chain has TRBV2 and TRBJ2-3, with a weak D call TRBD2 (7 bases). The CDR3 contains 15 residues. The V end lost 4 bases, the J end lost 4 bases, and 15 bases lay between the germline ends. Germline assignment: CDR1 SNHLY and CDR2 FYNNEI. The CDR3 DNA reads TGTGCCAGCAGTGGGGTGGGCGGGGGCTCAGATACGCAGTATTTT. Translation: CASSGVGGGSDTQYF.

The chain is built from TRBV5-5 and TRBJ1-2; 10 positions match TRBD1. V trimming: 0 bases; J trimming: 4 bases; junction bases outside the gene matches: 0. Germline V CDR1 and CDR2: SGHKS, YYEKEE (reference sequence). CDR3 size: 14 residues. The CDR3 DNA is TGTGCCAGCAGCTTGGGGGACAGGGGCTATGGCTACACCTTC. Translation: CASSLGDRGYGYTF.

This clone was seen a handful of times. This chain connects TRBV10-3 to TRBJ2-3; TRBD2 agrees at 8 bases. Trimming removed 4 bases from V and 2 bases from J; junction bases left unmatched: 2. The CDR3 length is 14 residues. Germline CDR1 reads ENHRY; CDR2 reads SYGVKD. The CDR3 sequence is CAISGTSPTDTQYF. CDR3 sequence (DNA): TGTGCCATCAGTGGGACTAGCCCCACAGATACGCAGTATTTT.

J is TRBJ2-7 and V is TRBV28; 7 bases agree with TRBD1. The V gene end was trimmed by 4 bases and the J gene end by 9 bases; junction bases not matched to a gene: 6. The CDR3 spans 12 residues. CDR1 and CDR2 (germline): MDHEN, SYDVKM. CDR3 protein: CASSSTGVGQYV. For the CDR3, the DNA is TGTGCCAGCAGTTCAACAGGGGTAGGGCAGTACGTC.

This clone was counted a few times. This chain uses TRBV3-1 (or the pseudogene TRBV3-2) with TRBJ2-2; 10 bases are a match to TRBD2. CDR1 and CDR2 from the germline V gene are LGHDT and YNNKEL (reference sequence). Losses at the gene ends were 8 bases for V and 7 bases for J; bases not matched to a gene: 7. The CDR3 totals 14 residues. Here the CDR3 DNA reads TGTGCCAGCTCTCTCCGACTAGCGGGCGGGGAGCTGTTTTTT. Encoded protein: CASSLRLAGGELFF.

V is TRBV4-1 and J is TRBJ2-3; 10 bases align to TRBD2. V dropped 3 bases and J dropped 1; count of bases not matched to a gene: 19. The CDR3 is 21 amino acids. Germline assignment: CDR1 MGHRA and CDR2 YSYEKL. The CDR3 coding sequence is TGCGCCAGCAGCCATCCGACCACACCCCCCCCTAGCGGGGGACGCACAGATACGCAGTATTTT. Translation gives CASSHPTTPPPSGGRTDTQYF.

In this sample, this clone turned up once. This chain joins TRBV10-3 and TRBJ1-2; D gene uncertain. The CDR3 covers 13 residues. V was trimmed by 7 bases and J by 6 bases, leaving 15 bases between them. Germline CDR1 reads ENHRY; CDR2 reads SYGVKD. The CDR3 is CAITDRGIDGYTF. The CDR3, as DNA: TGTGCCATCACCGATCGAGGGATCGATGGCTACACCTTC.

The chain is built from TRBV27 and TRBJ1-3, with TRBD1 identical over 8 bases. Trimming cost V 3 bases and J 8 bases; bases outside gene matches: 9. The germline V gene has CDR1 MNHEY and CDR2 SMNVEV (reference sequence). CDR3 length equals 15 residues. In nucleotides, the CDR3 is TGTGCCAGCAGTTTCCGGGACAGGCCTACAGACACCATATATTTT. Protein sequence: CASSFRDRPTDTIYF.

The chain has TRBV5-5 and TRBJ2-3; 7 bases align to TRBD1. Trimming took 0 bases from V and 2 from J; bases not matched to a gene: 6. Germline V lookup: CDR1 SGHKS, CDR2 YYEKEE (reference sequence). CDR3 length: 16 residues. Here the CDR3 DNA reads TGTGCCAGCAGCTTGGGGACAGGAGTTTTCACAGATACGCAGTATTTT. Its translation is CASSLGTGVFTDTQYF.

The gene calls are TRBV10-3 and TRBJ1-5, with 9 positions matching TRBD1. Germline loops: CDR1 ENHRY, CDR2 SYGVKD. J lost 6 bases, V lost 10 bases, and 4 bases had no gene match. This CDR3 spans 12 amino acids. CDR3 sequence: CATQGAGQPQHF. In DNA, the CDR3 is TGTGCCACACAGGGGGCCGGTCAGCCCCAGCATTTT.

This chain links TRBV20-1 with TRBJ2-5; D remains unclear. CDR1 DFQATT and CDR2 SNEGSKA come from the germline V gene (reference sequence). The V end lost 6 bases, the J end lost 7 bases, and 9 bases lay between the germline ends. This CDR3 region has 10 residues. Written as DNA, the CDR3 is TGCAGTGCACCGAGTGGGACCCAGTACTTC. Protein sequence: CSAPSGTQYF.

The chain combines TRBV28 with TRBJ2-7, with 8 nucleotides matching TRBD2. The germline V gene has CDR1 MDHEN and CDR2 SYDVKM. V dropped 5 bases and J dropped 5; count of bases not matched to a gene: 8. The CDR3 has 14 residues. This CDR3 reads CASSPGGQFHEQYV. CDR3 coding DNA: TGTGCCAGCAGTCCGGGGGGGCAATTCCACGAGCAGTACGTC.

J is TRBJ1-2 and V is TRBV5-1; 7 nucleotides agree with TRBD1. Germline V gene data show CDR1 as SGHRS and CDR2 as YFSETQ. V lost 2 bases to trimming and J lost 8 bases; unmatched junction nucleotides: 9. The CDR3 is 14 residues long. The CDR3 protein is CASSFNRGQEGYTF. In nucleotides, the CDR3 is TGCGCCAGCAGCTTTAACAGGGGACAAGAAGGCTACACCTTC.

This rearrangement joins TRBV5-1 to TRBJ2-1; 10 nucleotides agree with TRBD2. This CDR3 is built from 17 residues. Trimming at V came to 0 bases and at J to 2 bases, leaving 5 bases not matched to a gene. CDR1 and CDR2 (germline): SGHRS, YFSETQ. The CDR3 protein is CASSLVASGGPYNEQFF. CDR3 bases: TGCGCCAGCAGCTTGGTGGCTAGCGGGGGCCCCTACAATGAGCAGTTCTTC.

The V call is TRBV6-1, the J call TRBJ2-2; TRBD2 is a possible D gene (5 bases). Germline V CDR1 and CDR2: MNHNS, SASEGT. The ends were cut back, 1 base at V and 7 bases at J, with 13 bases in the middle. CDR3 size: 15 residues. The CDR3 DNA follows: TGTGCCAGCAGTGAAGTCGGGGTTCGGAGCGGGGAGCTGTTTTTT. It specifies CASSEVGVRSGELFF.

The gene calls are TRBV5-1 and TRBJ2-7, with D hard to call. The germline CDR1 and CDR2 sequences are SGHRS and YFSETQ. The CDR3 totals 14 residues. V was trimmed by 0 bases and J by 2 bases, leaving 9 bases between them. As DNA, the CDR3 is TGCGCCAGCAGCTTGGCCAAACCGGCCTACGAGCAGTACTTC. Encoded protein: CASSLAKPAYEQYF.

This chain uses TRBV9 with TRBJ1-3; D is uncertain. This CDR3 has 15 residues. Trimming pared 2 bases from V and 0 bases from J, leaving 9 bases between. Germline V CDR1 and CDR2: SGDLS, YYNGEE. The CDR3 region is CASSVAGISGNTIYF. The CDR3 nucleotides read TGTGCCAGCAGCGTTGCCGGGATCTCTGGAAACACCATATATTTT.

This rearrangement joins TRBV6-5 to TRBJ1-6; D unclear. Germline V gives CDR1 MNHEY, CDR2 SVGAGI. The V end lost 7 bases, the J end lost 5 bases, and 9 bases lay between the germline ends. The CDR3 runs 13 residues. This CDR3 reads CASTGLDNSPLHF. CDR3 coding DNA: TGTGCCAGCACGGGATTGGATAATTCACCCCTCCACTTT.

This clone was observed a handful of times. Other DNA sequences from this sample encode an identical CDR3 as well. The V call is TRBV9, the J call TRBJ1-3; D call uncertain. This CDR3 is 15 amino acids long. Per the germline V gene, CDR1 is SGDLS and CDR2 is YYNGEE. V lost 0 bases and J lost 4, with 11 bases in between. The CDR3, as DNA: TGTGCCAGCAGCGTAGATCCGGGATCGGGAAACACCATATATTTT. Translation: CASSVDPGSGNTIYF.

The chain combines TRBV18 with TRBJ2-5; D might be TRBD1 (6 bases). Germline V gene lookup returns CDR1 KGHSH and CDR2 LQKENI. Trimming left V 10 bases short and J 5 bases short, with 17 bases between. The CDR3 is 13 amino acids. CDR3 coding DNA: TGTGCCACCAGAGGGGGTCCGTCTGAGACCCAGTACTTC. As protein: CATRGGPSETQYF.

This chain joins TRBV6-5 and TRBJ1-1; D is undetermined. The CDR3 extends over 14 amino acids. V was clipped by 6 bases and J by 0 bases, with 11 bases between them. The germline gives CDR1 MNHEY, CDR2 SVGAGI. The CDR3 DNA reads as TGTGCCAGCAGCCGCGAGATGATGAACACTGAAGCTTTCTTT. Translation gives CASSREMMNTEAFF.

J is TRBJ2-2 and V is TRBV6-5; 8 nucleotides agree with TRBD2. The germline CDR1 and CDR2 sequences are MNHEY and SVGAGI. The CDR3 is 15 residues long. J gave up 5 bases and V 9 bases, and 11 bases lay outside the gene matches. DNA of the CDR3: TGTGCCAGTTTGACGGGACTAGAATATACCGGGGAGCTGTTTTTT. Its translation: CASLTGLEYTGELFF.

A single count supports this clone. The rearrangement joins TRBV11-2 to TRBJ2-2; 9 positions match TRBD1. Germline V lookup: CDR1 SGHAT, CDR2 FQNNGV. The junction had 4 bases not matched to a gene; V was cut back by 1 base and J by 4 bases. This CDR3 has 16 residues. CDR3 nucleotides: TGTGCCAGCAGCTTAGTCCGGACAGGGGTCACCGGGGAGCTGTTTTTT. Protein product: CASSLVRTGVTGELFF.